This T cell receptor beta chain was identified during a study of OX40 agonist ivuxolimab in advanced cancers. Across the whole study: Ivuxolimab was delivered to patients intravenously every 2 weeks at doses spanning 0.01 to 10 mg/kg. Patients achieving partial responses numbered three: one hepatocellular carcinoma case and two cutaneous melanoma cases. Overall study results and limits: Among the lowest peripheral clonal expansion occurred in 0.1-3.0 mg/kg partial responders.

Germline V gene lookup returns CDR1 SSHAT and CDR2 FNYEAQ (reference sequence). This CDR3 has 13 residues. The repertoire was sequenced with immunoSEQ multiplex PCR; TCRdb's copy has only in-frame clones and lacks some. The repertoire consists of roughly 92,000 clones, with roughly 87% occurring once and the leading ten covering 1.4% to 1.5%. This clone was found once. What it binds is unknown. A junction end diverges from the germline sequence, so it may reflect a read error. The sample in question was CD4+ or CD8+ T cells sorted from blood, obtained in a trial of the OX40 agonist ivuxolimab. The chain joins TRBV7-7 to TRBJ1-5; D is ambiguous. This receptor was obtained from an adult with an advanced solid tumor such as melanoma, head and neck, liver or kidney cancer. CDR3 nucleotide sequence: TGTGCTAGCAGCTTAAGTACCGGTGGGCCCCAGCATTTT. Encoded protein: CASSLSTGGPQHF.